This T cell receptor beta chain was sequenced in a study of CD8 T cells in Susac syndrome. TCR beta sequencing covered blood CD8+ and CD4+ T cells. With random hexamers, roughly 0.45 to 1 ug RNA was reverse transcribed. It was immunoSEQ multiplex PCR that amplified TCR beta CDR3 across 54 Vbeta and 13 Jbeta. TCRdb reanalysed the immunoSEQ multiplex PCR reads using MiXCR and keeps one entry per CDR3 protein. The table has 160,000 or so distinct CDR3 sequences, 95% to 96% seen once; the top ten hold 0.14% to 0.15%. This CDR3 region has 13 residues. The V end was cut by 5 bases, the J end by 4 bases, with 9 bases between. Looked up from germline, CDR1 is LNHDA and CDR2 is SQIVND (reference sequence).

This sequence was found in a human donor with multiple sclerosis. The chain has TRBV19 and TRBJ2-1; D remains unclear. Input material: CD8+ T cells from PBMCs. The CDR3 DNA is TGTGCCAGTAGTCACGGACGGTACAATGAGCAGTTCTTC. This sequence encodes CASSHGRYNEQFF.